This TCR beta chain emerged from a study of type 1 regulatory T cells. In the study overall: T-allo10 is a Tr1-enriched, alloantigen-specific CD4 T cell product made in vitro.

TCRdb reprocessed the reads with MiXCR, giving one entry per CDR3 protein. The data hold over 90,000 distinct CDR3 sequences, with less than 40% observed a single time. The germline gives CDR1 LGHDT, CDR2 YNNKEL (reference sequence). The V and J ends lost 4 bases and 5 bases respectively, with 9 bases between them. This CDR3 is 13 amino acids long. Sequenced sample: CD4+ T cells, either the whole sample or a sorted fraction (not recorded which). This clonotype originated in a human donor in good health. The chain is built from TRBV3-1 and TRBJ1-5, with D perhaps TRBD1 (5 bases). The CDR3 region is CASSRMGDQPQHF. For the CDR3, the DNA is TGTGCCAGCAGCCGAATGGGGGATCAGCCCCAGCATTTT. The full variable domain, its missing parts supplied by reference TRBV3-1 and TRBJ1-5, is DTAVSQTPKYLVTQMGNDKSIKCEQNLGHDTMYWYKQDSKKFLKIMFSYNNKELIINETVPNRFSPKSPDKAHLNLHINSLELGDSAVYFCASSRMGDQPQHFGDGTRLSIL.